These 23 T cell receptor beta chains share one sample of origin, sequenced in a study of blood T cell repertoires in COVID-19. Method: immunoSEQ multiplex PCR; TCRdb's copy keeps in-frame clones and lacks some. The data contain about 180,000 clones, roughly 87% of them singletons. Sequences were obtained from peripheral blood. These receptors all come from a woman between 65 and 79 years old with COVID-19, enrolled during active disease.

J is TRBJ1-2 and V is TRBV27; 7 nucleotides match TRBD1. CDR1 is MNHEY, CDR2 SMNVEV, per germline (reference sequence). This CDR3 region has 15 residues. Trimming removed 0 bases from V and 4 bases from J; junction bases left unmatched: 5. As DNA, the CDR3 is TGTGCCAGCAGTTTATCGGAGGGGGCGGGCTATGGCTACACCTTC. Translated: CASSLSEGAGYGYTF.

V and J are TRBV6-4 and TRBJ2-7; D call uncertain. Germline-derived CDR1 and CDR2 are MRHNA and SNTAGT. This CDR3 has 16 residues. V was trimmed by 0 bases and J by 0 bases, leaving 12 bases between them. The CDR3 region has the DNA TGTGCCAGCAGTGACTCGAAGCAATCAAACTCCTACGAGCAGTACTTC. Residues: CASSDSKQSNSYEQYF.

The chain couples TRBV18 to TRBJ1-1; 7 bases map to TRBD1. The CDR3 is made up of 14 amino acids. V shed 4 bases and J 4 bases; nucleotides not matched to a gene: 6. Germline V gene sequence: CDR1 KGHSH, CDR2 LQKENI. The CDR3 nucleotides are TGTGCCAGCTCACAAGGGGGCGAGGGCACTGAAGCTTTCTTT. Translating it yields CASSQGGEGTEAFF.

This chain connects TRBV7-2 to TRBJ1-6, with D tentatively TRBD1 (5 bases). CDR1 is SGHTA and CDR2 is FQGNSA in the germline V gene. This CDR3 contains 13 residues. The ends were cut back, 6 bases at V and 10 bases at J, with 13 bases in the middle. CDR3 protein: CASSLGGESPLHF. In nucleotides, the CDR3 is TGTGCCAGCAGTTTGGGGGGGGAGTCACCCCTCCACTTT.

This sequence joins TRBV6-2 or TRBV6-3 and TRBJ1-3, with TRBD1 identical over 7 bases. V lost 5 bases, J lost 6 bases, and 4 bases stayed unmatched. The CDR3 is made up of 13 amino acids. Germline CDR1 and CDR2: MNHEY and SVGEGT. The CDR3 spells CASSRGQENTIYF. For the CDR3, the DNA is TGTGCCAGCAGTCGTGGACAGGAAAACACCATATATTTT.

The chain employs TRBV29-1 and TRBJ1-1, with 9 positions matching TRBD1. The V gene end was trimmed by 7 bases and the J gene end by 1 base; junction bases not matched to a gene: 1. The germline gives CDR1 SQVTM, CDR2 ANQGSEA. The CDR3 covers 12 residues. CDR3 nucleotide sequence: TGCAGCGCGACAGGGGGGAACACTGAAGCTTTCTTT. As protein: CSATGGNTEAFF.

This chain links TRBV6-4 with TRBJ2-1; possibly TRBD2 for D (6 bases). Germline loops: CDR1 MRHNA, CDR2 SNTAGT. V dropped 2 bases and J dropped 9 bases, with 11 bases sitting between them. CDR3 length: 13 amino acids. In nucleotides, the CDR3 is TGTGCCAGCAGTGACGGAGGGATCGGTGAGCAGTTCTTC. Its protein is CASSDGGIGEQFF.

The chain carries TRBV15 and TRBJ1-1; D call uncertain. The CDR3 is 13 residues long. V lost 2 bases and J lost 0, with 4 bases in between. Germline V lookup: CDR1 LNHNV, CDR2 YYDKDF (reference sequence). CDR3 DNA: TGTGCCACCAGCAGACAGGTGAACACTGAAGCTTTCTTT. Translated: CATSRQVNTEAFF.

The chain links TRBV19 to TRBJ1-3, with D perhaps TRBD1 (5 bases). V lost 7 bases and J 8 bases, leaving 18 bases between the germline ends. Germline V CDR1 and CDR2: LNHDA, SQIVND (reference sequence). The CDR3 sequence is 14 residues long. The CDR3 loop is CASKPSGGPDTIYF. The CDR3 coding sequence is TGTGCCAGTAAACCCTCGGGGGGACCGGACACCATATATTTT.

The chain recombines TRBV7-2 with TRBJ2-5; no clear D. Germline-derived CDR1 and CDR2 are SGHTA and FQGNSA. Deletions cut 2 bases from V and 0 bases from J, with 10 bases between. This CDR3 has 15 residues. This chain's CDR3 is CASSLQRLNQETQYF. CDR3 sequence (DNA): TGTGCCAGCAGCTTACAGCGCCTCAACCAAGAGACCCAGTACTTC.

The chain joins TRBV7-9 to TRBJ1-2; possible D gene TRBD1, 6 bases. The V end was cut by 4 bases, the J end by 2 bases, with 8 bases between. The CDR3 extends over 13 amino acids. Germline CDR1 is SEHNR and CDR2 is FQNEAQ (reference sequence). This CDR3 reads CASSYRENYGYTF. The CDR3, as DNA: TGTGCCAGCAGCTACAGGGAGAACTATGGCTACACCTTC.

The chain employs TRBV11-2 and TRBJ1-2; D may be TRBD1 (6 bases). V was shortened by 2 bases and J by 4 bases, with 14 bases between the two germline ends. CDR1 is SGHAT and CDR2 is FQNNGV in the germline V gene. The CDR3 totals 15 residues. Written as DNA, the CDR3 is TGTGCCAGCAGCTTACCTCGGGACACGACCTATGGCTACACCTTC. Protein product: CASSLPRDTTYGYTF.

The rearrangement uses TRBV5-1 and TRBJ1-6, with 8 nucleotides matching TRBD1. This CDR3 contains 18 residues. With V trimmed by 1 base and J by 9 bases, 15 bases remained unmatched. The germline CDR1 and CDR2 sequences are SGHRS and YFSETQ. CDR3 DNA: TGCGCCAGCAGCTTGTCCTGGACAGGGTCACTTATCGCTTCACCCCTCCACTTT. Protein product: CASSLSWTGSLIASPLHF.

The rearrangement links TRBV28 to TRBJ2-1, with TRBD2 matching 14 bases. Germline lookup yields CDR1 MDHEN and CDR2 SYDVKM. V was pared by 8 bases and J by 8 bases, with 11 bases of the junction left unmatched. The CDR3 runs 16 residues. The CDR3 DNA is TGTGCCAGCTGTCCCGGGACTAGCGGGAGAGGTGATGAGCAGTTCTTC. Translating it yields CASCPGTSGRGDEQFF.

The chain uses TRBV5-8 and TRBJ2-1, with 8 bases that match TRBD2. This CDR3 region has 14 residues. The germline gives CDR1 SGHTS, CDR2 YDEGEE. V dropped 4 bases and J dropped 9; count of bases not matched to a gene: 9. The CDR3 DNA sequence: TGTGCCAGCAGCGGCTACACCCGGGGGGGTGAGCAGTTCTTC. It is translated as CASSGYTRGGEQFF.

This clone was counted between two and nine times. The chain recombines TRBV7-2 with TRBJ1-2; 7 nucleotides line up with TRBD1. This CDR3 contains 13 residues. V was clipped by 6 bases and J by 8 bases; unmatched bases: 9. Germline CDR1 is SGHTA and CDR2 is FQGNSA. For the CDR3, the DNA is TGTGCCAGCAGTTCTACAGGGGCATGGGGCTACACCTTC. It codes for CASSSTGAWGYTF.

The V gene is TRBV11-2, the J gene TRBJ2-2; 8 bases are shared with TRBD2. CDR1 and CDR2 (germline): SGHAT, FQNNGV. V was pared by 3 bases and J by 7 bases, with 7 bases of the junction left unmatched. There are 15 residues in the CDR3. The CDR3 loop is CASSFYGRAGGELFF. DNA for the CDR3: TGTGCCAGCAGCTTTTACGGGAGGGCCGGCGGGGAGCTGTTTTTT.

The chain carries TRBV30 and TRBJ1-1; possibly TRBD1 for D (6 bases). The CDR3 covers 16 residues. The germline V gene encodes CDR1 GTSNPN and CDR2 SVGIG (reference sequence). V was clipped by 5 bases and J by 2 bases, with 21 bases between them. CDR3 region: CAWRMVRGVRNTEAFF. DNA for the CDR3: TGTGCCTGGCGTATGGTCAGGGGAGTACGAAACACTGAAGCTTTCTTT.

This chain links TRBV18 with TRBJ2-7; a possible D gene is TRBD2 (5 bases). The CDR3 totals 15 residues. CDR1 KGHSH and CDR2 LQKENI come from the germline V gene. Trimming pared 1 base from V and 5 bases from J, leaving 15 bases between. As DNA, the CDR3 is TGTGCCAGCTCACCACGAGTAGAGGGTTTCAACGAGCAGTACTTC. Translating gives CASSPRVEGFNEQYF.

The chain has TRBV27 and TRBJ2-1, with 9 bases matching TRBD2. There are 17 residues in the CDR3. V was pared by 3 bases and J by 0 bases, with 6 bases of the junction left unmatched. Germline assignment: CDR1 MNHEY and CDR2 SMNVEV (reference sequence). Here the CDR3 reads CASSLLAGAASYNEQFF. The CDR3 DNA sequence: TGTGCCAGCAGTTTGTTAGCGGGAGCCGCCTCCTACAATGAGCAGTTCTTC.

The gene calls are TRBV21-1 and TRBJ1-5; the table names TRBD1, a call not compared with the DNA. TRBV21-1 is classified as a pseudogene. CDR3 length equals 17 residues. As DNA, the CDR3 is TGTGCCAGCAGCAATCGAGCGACAGGACAGGGGAATCAGCCCCAGCATTTT. It specifies CASSNRATGQGNQPQHF.

J is TRBJ1-5 and V is TRBV5-5, with 8 bases matching TRBD1. Trimming took 0 bases from V and 4 from J; bases not matched to a gene: 3. CDR1 and CDR2 from the germline V gene are SGHKS and YYEKEE (reference sequence). The CDR3 loop spans 15 amino acids. The CDR3 is CASSLAGGLNQPQHF. CDR3 in DNA: TGTGCCAGCAGCTTGGCAGGGGGCTTGAATCAGCCCCAGCATTTT.

The rearrangement joins TRBV5-4 to TRBJ2-3; 8 bases match TRBD2. The CDR3 loop spans 14 amino acids. Germline loops: CDR1 SGHNT, CDR2 YYREEE (reference sequence). Trimming took 5 bases from V and 8 from J; bases not matched to a gene: 10. In nucleotides, the CDR3 is TGTGCCAGCAGGCTTGCGGGAGGAACTACTACGCAGTATTTT. This gives the protein CASRLAGGTTTQYF. Variable domain in full (rest from reference TRBV5-4 and TRBJ2-3): ETGVTQSPTHLIKTRGQQVTLRCSSQSGHNTVSWYQQALGQGPQFIFQYYREEENGRGNFPPRFSGLQFPNYSSELNVNALELDDSALYLCASRLAGGTTTQYFGPGTRLTVL.